A single sample gave rise to the 27 T cell receptor beta chains below, sequenced in a study of identical twins. TCRdb reprocessed the 5' RACE reads via MiXCR and lists one record per CDR3 protein. The sample has a few hundred thousand distinct CDR3 sequences, approximately 17% seen once. The sequenced material came from naive T cells sorted from blood. The receptors originated from a man aged 50-60 years in good health.

The rearrangement links TRBV4-3 to TRBJ2-7, with D perhaps assigned TRBD1 or TRBD2 (5 bases each). The CDR3 has 15 amino acids. Germline CDR1 reads LGHNA; CDR2 reads YSLEER. Trimming removed 1 base at V and 3 bases at J, with 13 bases between. Here the CDR3 reads CASSQVKLGVYEQYF. In DNA form, the CDR3 reads TGCGCCAGCAGCCAAGTGAAGTTGGGGGTCTACGAGCAGTACTTC.

The V gene is TRBV12-3 or TRBV12-4, the J gene TRBJ2-7; weak D call: TRBD1 (5 bases). Between the trimmed V and J ends, which lost 7 bases and 5 bases, there was a span of 15 bases. CDR3 length equals 13 residues. CDR3 protein: CASTWGRVNEQYF. In DNA, the CDR3 is TGTGCCAGCACCTGGGGCAGGGTGAACGAGCAGTACTTC.

This clonotype was seen repeatedly, ten times or more. The chain couples TRBV5-1 to TRBJ1-3; the D is unclear. Germline CDR1 reads SGHRS; CDR2 reads YFSETQ. Trimming removed 3 bases at V and 0 bases at J, with 13 bases between. The CDR3 is 16 amino acids. The CDR3 loop reads CASSWTVGPSGNTIYF. CDR3 nucleotide sequence: TGCGCCAGCAGCTGGACGGTAGGGCCCTCTGGAAACACCATATATTTT. The whole variable domain, remainder taken from reference TRBV5-1 and TRBJ1-3, is KAGVTQTPRYLIKTRGQQVTLSCSPISGHRSVSWYQQTPGQGLQFLFEYFSETQRNKGNFPGRFSGRQFSNSRSEMNVSTLELGDSALYLCASSWTVGPSGNTIYFGEGSWLTVV.

This clonotype turned up a few times. V gene TRBV7-3 combines with J gene TRBJ2-1; D not resolved. Trimming stripped 0 bases from V and 6 bases from J, with 6 bases between. The length of the CDR3 is 13 residues. CDR1 and CDR2 (germline): SGHTA, FQGTGA. The CDR3: CASSLTGFNEQFF. For the CDR3, the DNA is TGTGCCAGCAGCTTAACCGGGTTCAATGAGCAGTTCTTC.

This clonotype was seen at least ten times. V gene TRBV7-8 combines with J gene TRBJ1-2, with D possibly being TRBD1 (5 bases). This CDR3 has 19 residues. V lost 1 base to trimming and J lost 8 bases, with 29 bases between them. Per the germline V gene, CDR1 is SGHVS and CDR2 is FQNEAQ. CDR3 in DNA: TGTGCCAGCAGCTTAGGGTTCGGGGACGGAAAATCCGTCTCAGCGGGCTACACCTTC. Amino acid sequence: CASSLGFGDGKSVSAGYTF.

This chain joins TRBV9 and TRBJ2-1; D may be TRBD2 (7 bases). The germline gives CDR1 SGDLS, CDR2 YYNGEE. The V end lost 3 bases, the J end lost 2 bases, and 12 bases lay between the germline ends. CDR3 length equals 15 residues. CDR3 in DNA: TGTGCCAGCAGCGAGGGGGAGGGGACCTACAATGAGCAGTTCTTC. Protein product: CASSEGEGTYNEQFF. Full variable domain (remainder filled in from reference TRBV9 and TRBJ2-1): DSGVTQTPKHLITATGQRVTLRCSPRSGDLSVYWYQQSLDQGLQFLIQYYNGEERAKGNILERFSAQQFPDLHSELNLSSLELGDSALYFCASSEGEGTYNEQFFGPGTRLTVL.

The chain joins TRBV16 to TRBJ2-7; 8 nucleotides align to TRBD1. CDR3 length equals 15 residues. Per germline, CDR1 KGHSY and CDR2 FQNENV. Unmatched junction bases numbered 10, after V lost 4 bases and J lost 5 bases. The DNA of the CDR3 is TGTGCCAGCAGCCGCGCCGGACAGGGTTCCCACGAGCAGTACTTC. It translates to CASSRAGQGSHEQYF.

This clonotype was counted many times. This chain uses TRBV5-5 with TRBJ2-3; D unresolved. CDR3 length: 16 residues. The germline gives CDR1 SGHKS, CDR2 YYEKEE (reference sequence). V lost 5 bases to trimming and J lost 2 bases, with 18 bases between them. DNA for the CDR3: TGTGCCAGCAGAGTCAGGTATAGGAATTACACAGATACGCAGTATTTT. This translates into CASRVRYRNYTDTQYF.

This clonotype was recorded at least ten times. The V and J genes are TRBV5-4 and TRBJ2-2, with a weak D call TRBD2 (5 bases). Trimming cost V 4 bases and J 5 bases, with 12 bases left between them. The CDR3 covers 14 residues. Germline-derived CDR1 and CDR2 are SGHNT and YYREEE (reference sequence). The CDR3 loop is CASSPREGTGELFF. For the CDR3, the DNA is TGTGCCAGCAGCCCAAGAGAGGGAACCGGGGAGCTGTTTTTT.

This clonotype was observed many times. This chain joins TRBV4-3 and TRBJ2-1, with no clear D. V dropped 2 bases and J dropped 2 bases, with 13 bases sitting between them. In germline, CDR1 is LGHNA, CDR2 YSLEER. The CDR3 covers 16 residues. DNA of the CDR3: TGCGCCAGCAGCCAATCCTTAATACCCACCTACAATGAGCAGTTCTTC. This codes for CASSQSLIPTYNEQFF.

In this sample, this clonotype turned up a few times. The chain is built from TRBV20-1 and TRBJ2-2; TRBD2 aligns across 12 bases. The CDR3 contains 14 residues. V shed 3 bases, J shed 8 bases, and the junction held 4 bases outside the gene matches. Germline V gives CDR1 DFQATT, CDR2 SNEGSKA (reference sequence). The CDR3 bases are TGCAGTGCTAGGACTAGCGGGAGTTCGGGGGAGCTGTTTTTT. This sequence encodes CSARTSGSSGELFF.

This clonotype came up many times. The V gene is TRBV24-1, the J gene TRBJ1-2; TRBD1 is a possible D gene (6 bases). Germline CDR1 reads KGHDR; CDR2 reads SFDVKD. The CDR3 has 17 amino acids. V was cut by 4 bases and J by 1 base, with 18 bases left in between. The CDR3 nucleotides are TGTGCCACCAGTGACCCCCCGAAGGGGGAACTTAACTATGGCTACACCTTC. This gives the protein CATSDPPKGELNYGYTF.

This clonotype was seen a handful of times. This sequence joins TRBV12-3 or TRBV12-4 and TRBJ1-2, with D possibly TRBD1 on 5 matching bases. V dropped 3 bases and J dropped 7 bases, with 18 bases sitting between them. The CDR3 is 15 residues long. This CDR3 reads CASSFWDPSPVGYTF. The CDR3 coding sequence is TGTGCCAGCAGTTTCTGGGACCCTTCGCCGGTTGGCTACACCTTC.

J is TRBJ2-7 and V is TRBV6-1, with a weak D call TRBD1 (6 bases). This CDR3 contains 13 residues. Germline CDR1 and CDR2: MNHNS and SASEGT. With 6 bases removed from V and 3 bases from J, the gap between germline ends came to 12 bases. CDR3 sequence: CASRGAGIYEQYF. The CDR3, as DNA: TGTGCCAGCAGGGGGGCAGGCATCTACGAGCAGTACTTC.

This clonotype came up many times. The chain links TRBV12-3 or TRBV12-4 to TRBJ1-1; D is perhaps TRBD1 (5 bases). This CDR3 region has 15 residues. V lost 1 base, J lost 1 base, and 10 bases lay in between. The CDR3 nucleotides read TGTGCCAGCAGTTTAGATGCAGGGCGGAACACTGAAGCTTTCTTT. It encodes CASSLDAGRNTEAFF.

This clonotype was detected only a few times. The chain recombines TRBV28 with TRBJ2-1; perhaps TRBD1 as D (5 bases). V was trimmed by 6 bases and J by 2 bases, leaving 17 bases between them. The CDR3 runs to 16 residues. Per the germline V gene, CDR1 is MDHEN and CDR2 is SYDVKM. CDR3 coding DNA: TGTGCCAGCAGCCGCGGACAAGCCGGACCCTACAATGAGCAGTTCTTC. It codes for CASSRGQAGPYNEQFF.

This clonotype was observed a few times. The chain combines TRBV12-3 or TRBV12-4 with TRBJ2-2, with TRBD2 identical over 8 bases. Trimming at V came to 6 bases and at J to 6 bases, leaving 12 bases not matched to a gene. The CDR3 extends over 16 amino acids. CDR3 nucleotide sequence: TGTGCCAGCAGGTTCCCGGGGGGGCCGAGCTCCGGGGAGCTGTTTTTT. This sequence encodes CASRFPGGPSSGELFF.

This clonotype was seen only a few times. The rearrangement joins TRBV12-5 to TRBJ2-5; D possibly uses TRBD1 or TRBD2 (6 bases each). The germline V gene encodes CDR1 LGHNT and CDR2 FRNRAP. There are 15 residues in the CDR3. Trimming cost V 2 bases and J 2 bases, with 12 bases left between them. CDR3 sequence (DNA): TGTGCTAGTGGTTTGAACGCGGGGACACAAGAGACCCAGTACTTC. Protein sequence: CASGLNAGTQETQYF.

V and J are TRBV11-1 and TRBJ2-7; TRBD2 aligns across 14 bases. CDR3 size: 15 residues. Germline V lookup: CDR1 SGHAT, CDR2 FQDESV (reference sequence). With 5 bases clipped from V and 5 bases from J, the junction kept 5 bases outside the gene matches. CDR3 nucleotides: TGTGCCAGCAGCACCGGGACTAGCGGGAGACACGAGCAGTACTTC. This encodes CASSTGTSGRHEQYF.

In its sample, this clonotype was seen a few times. This chain joins TRBV15 and TRBJ2-7, with D maybe TRBD2 (6 bases). This CDR3 is built from 15 residues. V was trimmed by 1 base and J by 3 bases, leaving 13 bases between them. Germline CDR1 is LNHNV and CDR2 is YYDKDF (reference sequence). CDR3 coding DNA: TGTGCCACCAGCAGAGCTCATGGAGGGTTCTACGAGCAGTACTTC. Translation: CATSRAHGGFYEQYF.

The gene calls are TRBV25-1 and TRBJ2-1, with D possibly TRBD1 on 5 matching bases. V was shortened by 2 bases and J by 2 bases, with 16 bases between the two germline ends. CDR1 and CDR2 (germline): MGHDK, SYGVNS. This CDR3 has 17 residues. The CDR3 sequence is CASSEPGLGGPYNEQFF. The CDR3 region has the DNA TGTGCCAGCAGTGAACCAGGGTTGGGCGGACCCTACAATGAGCAGTTCTTC.

This clonotype has a handful of counts. The chain joins TRBV6-5 to TRBJ1-2; 11 bases line up with TRBD1. Germline V lookup: CDR1 MNHEY, CDR2 SVGAGI. The CDR3 totals 18 residues. The trim removed 0 bases at V and 4 bases at J, leaving 10 bases unmatched. The CDR3 bases are TGTGCCAGCAGTTACTCCTTCCGGGACAGGGGGATTTCCTATGGCTACACCTTC. This sequence encodes CASSYSFRDRGISYGYTF.

The DNA for the CDR3 is TGCAGTGCTGGTCGCGAGGGCTTGAGCTCTGGGGCCAACGTCCTGACTTTC. Encoded protein: CSAGREGLSSGANVLTF. The chain has TRBV20-1 and TRBJ2-6; maybe TRBD2 (5 bases). The V end was cut by 5 bases, the J end by 0 bases, with 17 bases between. Germline lookup yields CDR1 DFQATT and CDR2 SNEGSKA (reference sequence). The CDR3 sequence is 17 residues long.

Only a few counts were recorded for this clonotype. The rearrangement uses TRBV18 and TRBJ2-5, with unresolved D. The CDR3 runs 15 residues. The germline V gene encodes CDR1 KGHSH and CDR2 LQKENI. Trimming shortened V by 3 bases and J by 5 bases, and 16 bases separated the two germline ends. CDR3 residues: CASSPGPWGMETQYF. The CDR3 region has the DNA TGTGCCAGCTCACCTGGGCCGTGGGGAATGGAGACCCAGTACTTC.

This chain links TRBV5-1 with TRBJ1-3; perhaps TRBD1 as D (5 bases). The V and J ends lost 0 bases and 0 bases respectively, with 13 bases between them. Germline lookup yields CDR1 SGHRS and CDR2 YFSETQ. The CDR3 contains 17 residues. Here the CDR3 DNA reads TGCGCCAGCAGCTTGGGGACAACGGATCTCTCTGGAAACACCATATATTTT. It codes for CASSLGTTDLSGNTIYF. Full variable domain (remainder filled in from reference TRBV5-1 and TRBJ1-3): KAGVTQTPRYLIKTRGQQVTLSCSPISGHRSVSWYQQTPGQGLQFLFEYFSETQRNKGNFPGRFSGRQFSNSRSEMNVSTLELGDSALYLCASSLGTTDLSGNTIYFGEGSWLTVV.

The V gene is TRBV10-3, the J gene TRBJ2-7; D is perhaps TRBD1 (7 bases). Germline CDR1 ENHRY, CDR2 SYGVKD. The V end lost 4 bases, the J end lost 3 bases, and 16 bases lay between the germline ends. This CDR3 region has 15 residues. CDR3 bases: TGTGCCATCAGTGTTGCGGGCAGGGGGGACTACGAGCAGTACTTC. It translates to CAISVAGRGDYEQYF.

The V call is TRBV5-1, the J call TRBJ2-1, with 7 bases lining up with TRBD1. Germline loops: CDR1 SGHRS, CDR2 YFSETQ. V dropped 0 bases and J dropped 4; count of bases not matched to a gene: 4. The CDR3 totals 15 residues. The CDR3 coding sequence is TGCGCCAGCAGCTTGGTAGGGGGACAGTACAATGAGCAGTTCTTC. It is translated as CASSLVGGQYNEQFF.